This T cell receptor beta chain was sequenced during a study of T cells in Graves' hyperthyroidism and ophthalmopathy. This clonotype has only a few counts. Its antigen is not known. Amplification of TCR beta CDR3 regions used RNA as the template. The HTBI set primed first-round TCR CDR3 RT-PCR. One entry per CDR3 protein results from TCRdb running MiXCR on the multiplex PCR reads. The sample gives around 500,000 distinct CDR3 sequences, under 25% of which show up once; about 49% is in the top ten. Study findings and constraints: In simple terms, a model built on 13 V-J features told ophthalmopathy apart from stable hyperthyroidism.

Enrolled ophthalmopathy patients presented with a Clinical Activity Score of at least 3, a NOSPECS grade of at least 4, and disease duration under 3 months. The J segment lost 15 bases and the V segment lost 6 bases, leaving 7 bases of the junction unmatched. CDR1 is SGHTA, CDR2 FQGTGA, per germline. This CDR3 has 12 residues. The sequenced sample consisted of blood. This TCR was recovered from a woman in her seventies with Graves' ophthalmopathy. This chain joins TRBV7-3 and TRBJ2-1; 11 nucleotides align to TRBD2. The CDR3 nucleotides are TGTGCCAGCAGTATGCCGGGACTAGCGGCGTTCTTC. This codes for CASSMPGLAAFF.